This T cell receptor (beta chain) came from a study of shared clonotypes between healthy human individuals. Method: immunoSEQ multiplex PCR; TCRdb's copy keeps in-frame clones and lacks some. In the table there are over 1.5 million clones, around 98% of which are singletons. Division of CD4+ cells produced a CD45RA+ naive subset and a CD45RA-negative memory subset. The sequence came from a man aged 30 to 39 in good health. Material for sequencing was naive CD4+ T cells sorted from blood. As to subset: CD45RA+ positively selected.

CDR3 sequence reads: CASSLFPYEQYF. CDR3 nucleotide sequence: TGTGCCAGCAGTTTATTCCCTTACGAGCAGTACTTC. The chain employs TRBV27 and TRBJ2-7; D is ambiguous. Germline CDR1 and CDR2: MNHEY and SMNVEV (reference sequence). The germline V and J ends were trimmed by 1 base and 4 bases, with 5 bases remaining between them. CDR3 length: 12 amino acids.